The clone carrying this T cell receptor beta chain turned up a few times. This table comes from immunoSEQ multiplex PCR, and its TCRdb copy is limited to in-frame clones, with some not included. The sample has 120,000 to 150,000 clones; approximately 80% are singletons. This specimen comes from a study of blood T cell repertoires in COVID-19. The CDR3 covers 13 residues. In germline, CDR1 is SGHRS, CDR2 YFSETQ. The V end was cut by 4 bases, the J end by 5 bases, with 12 bases between. V usage is TRBV5-1 and J usage is TRBJ2-5; D not certain. Sequenced sample: peripheral blood. The TCR was taken from a woman between 50 and 59 years old with acute or convalescent COVID-19. Written as DNA, the CDR3 is TGCGCCAGCAGCGCATTCGGAGAGGAGACCCAGTACTTC. Translated: CASSAFGEETQYF.